Described below is a single T cell receptor (beta chain) sequence and its context. What it binds is unknown. Using immunoSEQ multiplex PCR, the repertoire was profiled, and TCRdb retains in-frame clones only, with some absent. The table records tens of thousands of clones, 85% to 95% of them present only once. The data are from a study of T cell clones after liver transplantation. About the research overall: Three of eight recipients were HCV-positive; others had non-autoimmune, non-viral indications.

Study-level results: A larger donor-reactive than third-party decline suggested partial antigen-specific deletion.

Trimming stripped 3 bases from V and 2 bases from J, with 11 bases between. CDR3 size: 14 residues. The germline V gene encodes CDR1 MDHEN and CDR2 SYDVKM. The TCR comes from a human patient who received a liver transplant. Part of the T cell pool may stem from the graft donor. This specimen consisted of CD8+ T cells from blood, obtained about 27 months after liver transplant. The chain combines TRBV28 with TRBJ2-7, with D possibly TRBD1 on 5 matching bases. This CDR3 reads CASSFGQGPYEQYF. CDR3 DNA sequence: TGTGCCAGCAGTTTCGGTCAGGGCCCCTACGAGCAGTACTTC.